Sequencing of this TCR beta chain was carried out in a study of blood T cell repertoires in COVID-19. Across the whole study: Sites across the United States, Italy and Spain contributed samples from acute and convalescent COVID-19. Sample material is recorded as cDNA or gDNA derived from T cells, B-cell-depleted T cells, or PBMCs.

Original processing notes: Estimation of nucleated cell counts was performed using reference gene primer amplification. The protocol was immunoSEQ multiplex PCR, while the TCRdb copy is restricted to in-frame clones and leaves out a portion. For V, J and clone size, that table is used; D and trimming come from the DNA. This table has under 300,000 clones, roughly 84% appearing once. V shed 6 bases and J shed 0 bases, with 9 bases lying between them. Germline V gene data show CDR1 as MNHNS and CDR2 as SASEGT. The CDR3 runs to 14 residues. Material for sequencing was peripheral blood. V usage is TRBV6-1 and J usage is TRBJ1-3; D unclear. The source of this sequence is a woman between 40 and 50 years old who had recovered from COVID-19. The CDR3 region is CASRPQLSGNTIYF. CDR3 nucleotide sequence: TGTGCCAGCAGGCCACAGCTCTCTGGAAACACCATATATTTT.